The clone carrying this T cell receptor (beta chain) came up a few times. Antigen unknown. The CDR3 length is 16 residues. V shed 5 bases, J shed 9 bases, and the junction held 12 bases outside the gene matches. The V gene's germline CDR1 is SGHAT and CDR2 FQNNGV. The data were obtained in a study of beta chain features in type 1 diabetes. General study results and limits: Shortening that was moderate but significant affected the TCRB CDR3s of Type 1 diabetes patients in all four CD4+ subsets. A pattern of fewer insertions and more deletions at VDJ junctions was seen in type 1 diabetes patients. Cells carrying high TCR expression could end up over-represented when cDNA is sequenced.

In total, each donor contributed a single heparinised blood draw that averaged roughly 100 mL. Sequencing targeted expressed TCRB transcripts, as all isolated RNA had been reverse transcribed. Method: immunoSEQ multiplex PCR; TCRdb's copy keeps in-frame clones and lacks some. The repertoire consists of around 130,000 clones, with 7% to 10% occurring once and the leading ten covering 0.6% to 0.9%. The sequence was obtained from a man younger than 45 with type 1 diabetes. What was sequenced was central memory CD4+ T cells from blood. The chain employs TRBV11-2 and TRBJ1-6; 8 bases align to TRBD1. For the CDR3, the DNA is TGTGCCAGCAGCCTCAAACCCGGACAGGGTGGTTCACCCCTCCACTTT. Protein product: CASSLKPGQGGSPLHF.